This T cell receptor beta chain was observed in a study of vaccination effects on CD4 cells after COVID-19. Study at large: Within the ViraFEST assay, antigen-specific CD4+ T cells underwent expansion with viral peptide pools prior to sequencing. Wells of a few million PBMC each were grown with about 9.3 IU/ml IL-2 and about 10 ug/ml peptides. Study results and limitations: Marked contraction was observed in infection-induced and vaccine-induced clones late after vaccination.

CD4+ T cell isolation took place after approximately 11 days of culture. The infection with SARS-CoV-2 (confirmed by PCR) occurred in this person between March and December 2020. Everyone in the study got two shots of either the BNT162b2 or mRNA-1273 vaccine. IL-2 medium took the place of half the medium on both days 3 and 7. From germline, CDR1 is SGDLS and CDR2 YYNGEE. The CDR3 has 12 amino acids. Trimming removed 3 bases at V and 10 bases at J, with 11 bases between. Worth noting for this clone: Its antigen remains unidentified.

Sequencing was performed with immunoSEQ multiplex PCR; in TCRdb, only in-frame clones are kept and a portion is missing. The profile shows 40,000 to 55,000 clones, over 60% of them singletons. The material sequenced was CD4+ T cells from PBMCs cultured without peptide, taken after COVID-19 vaccination. This chain connects TRBV9 to TRBJ2-1, with a tentative D call TRBD2 (6 bases). This receptor was identified in a human donor who had a prior SARS-CoV-2 infection. The CDR3 loop is CASSEGGCEQFF. DNA for the CDR3: TGTGCCAGCAGCGAAGGAGGGTGCGAGCAGTTCTTC. The complete variable domain, with remaining parts taken from reference TRBV9 and TRBJ2-1, reads DSGVTQTPKHLITATGQRVTLRCSPRSGDLSVYWYQQSLDQGLQFLIQYYNGEERAKGNILERFSAQQFPDLHSELNLSSLELGDSALYFCASSEGGCEQFFGPGTRLTVL.